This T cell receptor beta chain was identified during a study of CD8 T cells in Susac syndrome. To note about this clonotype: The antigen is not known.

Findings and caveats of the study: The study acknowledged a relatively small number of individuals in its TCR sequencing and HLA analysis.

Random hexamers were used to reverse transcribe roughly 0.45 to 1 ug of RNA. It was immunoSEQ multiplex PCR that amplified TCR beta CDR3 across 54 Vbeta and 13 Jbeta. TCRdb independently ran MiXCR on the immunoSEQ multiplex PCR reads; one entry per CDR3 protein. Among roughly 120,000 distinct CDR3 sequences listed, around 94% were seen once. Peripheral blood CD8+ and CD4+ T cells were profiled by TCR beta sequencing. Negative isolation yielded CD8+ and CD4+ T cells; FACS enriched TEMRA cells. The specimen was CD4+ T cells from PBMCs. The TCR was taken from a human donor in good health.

The CDR3 region has the DNA TGCGCCAGCAGCTTCGGGACTAGCGGATTTCAAGAGACCCAGTACTTC. Translation gives CASSFGTSGFQETQYF. The gene calls are TRBV5-1 and TRBJ2-5, with 11 bases fitting TRBD2. The junction had 5 bases not matched to a gene; V was cut back by 2 bases and J by 2 bases. Germline CDR1 is SGHRS and CDR2 is YFSETQ. The CDR3 is made up of 16 amino acids.